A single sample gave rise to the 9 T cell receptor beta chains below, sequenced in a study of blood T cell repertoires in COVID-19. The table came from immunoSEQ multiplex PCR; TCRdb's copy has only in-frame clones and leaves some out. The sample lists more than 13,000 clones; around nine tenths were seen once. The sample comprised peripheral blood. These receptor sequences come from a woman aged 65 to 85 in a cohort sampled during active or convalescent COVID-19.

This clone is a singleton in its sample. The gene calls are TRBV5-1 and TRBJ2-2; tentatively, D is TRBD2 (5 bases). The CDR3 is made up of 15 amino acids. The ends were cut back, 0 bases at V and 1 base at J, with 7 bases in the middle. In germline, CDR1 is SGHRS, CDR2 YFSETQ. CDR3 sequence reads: CASSLEAVNTGELFF. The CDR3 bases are TGCGCCAGCAGCTTGGAAGCGGTGAACACCGGGGAGCTGTTTTTT.

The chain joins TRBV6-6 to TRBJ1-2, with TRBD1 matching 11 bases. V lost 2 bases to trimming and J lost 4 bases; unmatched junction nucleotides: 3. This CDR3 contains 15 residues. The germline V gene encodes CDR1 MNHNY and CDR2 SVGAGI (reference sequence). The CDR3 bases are TGTGCCAGCAGTTACGATGGGACAGGGGGCTATGGCTACACCTTC. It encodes CASSYDGTGGYGYTF.

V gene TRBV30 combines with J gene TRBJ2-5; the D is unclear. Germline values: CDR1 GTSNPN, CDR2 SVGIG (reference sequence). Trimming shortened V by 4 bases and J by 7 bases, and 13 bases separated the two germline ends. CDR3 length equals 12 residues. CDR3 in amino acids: CAWTPSGGTQYF. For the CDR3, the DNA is TGTGCCTGGACACCCTCCGGTGGGACCCAGTACTTC.

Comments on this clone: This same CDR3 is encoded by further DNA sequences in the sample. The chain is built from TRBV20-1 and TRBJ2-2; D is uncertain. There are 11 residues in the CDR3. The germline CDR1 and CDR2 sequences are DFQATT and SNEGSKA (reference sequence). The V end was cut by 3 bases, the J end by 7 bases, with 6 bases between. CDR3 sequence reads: CSARSGGELFF. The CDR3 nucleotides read TGCAGTGCTAGGTCCGGCGGGGAGCTGTTTTTT.

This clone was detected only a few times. Here the CDR3 DNA reads TGTGCCAGCAGCTTAGAGGTCAGGGTTAACACCGGGGAGCTGTTTTTT. This encodes CASSLEVRVNTGELFF. The rearrangement links TRBV7-2 to TRBJ2-2; D possibly corresponds to TRBD1 (5 bases). V lost 1 base and J 2 bases, leaving 11 bases between the germline ends. Germline V CDR1 and CDR2: SGHTA, FQGNSA. This CDR3 contains 16 residues.

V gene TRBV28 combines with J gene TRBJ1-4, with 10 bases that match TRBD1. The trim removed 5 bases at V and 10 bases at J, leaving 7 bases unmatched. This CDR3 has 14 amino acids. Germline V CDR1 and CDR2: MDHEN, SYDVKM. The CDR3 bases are TGTGCCAGCAGTGTGACAGGGGGCCGGGGAAAACTGTTTTTT. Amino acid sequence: CASSVTGGRGKLFF.

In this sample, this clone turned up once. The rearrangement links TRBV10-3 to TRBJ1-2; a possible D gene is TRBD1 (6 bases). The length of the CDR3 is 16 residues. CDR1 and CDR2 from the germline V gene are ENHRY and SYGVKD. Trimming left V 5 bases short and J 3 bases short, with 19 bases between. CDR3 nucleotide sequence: TGTGCCATCAGTCCAAGCACAGGGCGGAAGGACTATGGCTACACCTTC. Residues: CAISPSTGRKDYGYTF.

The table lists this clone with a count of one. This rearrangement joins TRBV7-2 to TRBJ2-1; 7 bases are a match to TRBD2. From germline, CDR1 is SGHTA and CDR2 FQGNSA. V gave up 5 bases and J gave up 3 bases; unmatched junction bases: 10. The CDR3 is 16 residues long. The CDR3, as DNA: TGTGCCAGCAGCCCCCAAGGAGGCGGGGGCTACAATGAGCAGTTCTTC. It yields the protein CASSPQGGGGYNEQFF. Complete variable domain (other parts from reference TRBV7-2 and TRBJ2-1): GAGVSQSPSNKVTEKGKDVELRCDPISGHTALYWYRQSLGQGLEFLIYFQGNSAPDKSGLPSDRFSAERTGGSVSTLTIQRTQQEDSAVYLCASSPQGGGGYNEQFFGPGTRLTVL.

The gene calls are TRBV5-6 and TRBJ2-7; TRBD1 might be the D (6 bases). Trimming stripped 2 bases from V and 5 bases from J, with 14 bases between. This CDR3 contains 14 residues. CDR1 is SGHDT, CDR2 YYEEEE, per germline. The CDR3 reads CASSLGTLRNEQYF. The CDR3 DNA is TGTGCCAGCAGCTTAGGGACACTGAGGAACGAGCAGTACTTC.